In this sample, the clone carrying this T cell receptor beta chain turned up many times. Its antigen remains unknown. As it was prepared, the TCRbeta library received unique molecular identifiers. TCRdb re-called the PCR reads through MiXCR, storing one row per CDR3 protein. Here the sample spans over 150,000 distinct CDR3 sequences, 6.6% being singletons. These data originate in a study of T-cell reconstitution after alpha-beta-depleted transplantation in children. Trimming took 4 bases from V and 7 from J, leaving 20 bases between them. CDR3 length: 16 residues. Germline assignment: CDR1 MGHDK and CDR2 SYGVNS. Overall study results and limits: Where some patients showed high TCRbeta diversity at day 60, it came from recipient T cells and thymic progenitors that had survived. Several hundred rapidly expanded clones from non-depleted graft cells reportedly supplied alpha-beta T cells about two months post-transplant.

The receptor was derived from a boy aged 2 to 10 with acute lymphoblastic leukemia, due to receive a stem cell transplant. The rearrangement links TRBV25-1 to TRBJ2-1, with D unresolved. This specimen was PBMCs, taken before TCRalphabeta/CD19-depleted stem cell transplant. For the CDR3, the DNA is TGTGCCAGCAGTGGACCACCCCCGACGGTCCGTAATGAGCAGTTCTTC. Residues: CASSGPPPTVRNEQFF.